The 19 T cell receptor beta chains listed next were all sequenced from one sample in a study of cytomegalovirus exposure and HLA in healthy donors. Primers: 60 Vbeta forward and 13 Jbeta reverse. The table came from immunoSEQ multiplex PCR; TCRdb's copy has only in-frame clones and leaves some out. This sample's clone table lists some 43,000 clones. Sequencing input: PBMCs. These receptor sequences come from a woman aged 30 to 39 in good health and CMV-seronegative.

The genes are TRBV18 and TRBJ2-6; the match to TRBD1 covers 11 bases. The CDR3 consists of 18 residues. V gave up 6 bases and J gave up 4 bases; unmatched junction bases: 11. Germline lookup yields CDR1 KGHSH and CDR2 LQKENI. CDR3 region: CASSPRGQGVTGANVLTF. In nucleotides, the CDR3 is TGTGCCAGCTCCCCGCGGGGACAGGGGGTGACCGGGGCCAACGTCCTGACTTTC.

This chain uses TRBV9 with TRBJ1-1, with a possible D match to TRBD1 (5 bases). Trimming removed 3 bases at V and 5 bases at J, with 14 bases between. Germline CDR1 SGDLS, CDR2 YYNGEE. The CDR3 runs to 14 residues. The DNA for the CDR3 is TGTGCCAGCAGCGCGCAGGGTTCGAGTACTGAAGCTTTCTTT. This codes for CASSAQGSSTEAFF. The entire variable domain, with the rest obtained from reference TRBV9 and TRBJ1-1, is as follows: DSGVTQTPKHLITATGQRVTLRCSPRSGDLSVYWYQQSLDQGLQFLIQYYNGEERAKGNILERFSAQQFPDLHSELNLSSLELGDSALYFCASSAQGSSTEAFFGQGTRLTVV.

V usage is TRBV13 and J usage is TRBJ2-3; weak D call: TRBD2 (6 bases). The CDR3 length is 14 residues. V was clipped by 5 bases and J by 6 bases, with 15 bases between them. Germline CDR1 and CDR2: PRHDT and FYEKMQ (reference sequence). The CDR3 region has the DNA TGTGCCAGCAGCAATAGACTAGTCACGGATACGCAGTATTTT. Residues: CASSNRLVTDTQYF.

The rearrangement uses TRBV28 and TRBJ2-7; TRBD1 matches at 9 bases. The germline CDR1 and CDR2 sequences are MDHEN and SYDVKM. This CDR3 is 18 amino acids long. Trimming at V came to 8 bases and at J to 5 bases, leaving 22 bases not matched to a gene. This CDR3 is CASPSGTGRRNRFDEQYF. CDR3 sequence (DNA): TGTGCCAGCCCCTCCGGGACAGGGAGGAGAAATCGGTTCGACGAGCAGTACTTC.

This chain connects TRBV6-5 to TRBJ1-2; TRBD1 aligns across 7 bases. Losses at the gene ends were 6 bases for V and 0 bases for J; bases not matched to a gene: 4. CDR1 MNHEY and CDR2 SVGAGI come from the germline V gene. The CDR3 has 14 amino acids. CDR3 nucleotides: TGTGCCAGCAGACGGGACAGTGCTAACTATGGCTACACCTTC. Protein sequence: CASRRDSANYGYTF.

The V gene is TRBV29-1, the J gene TRBJ2-7; D remains ambiguous. Germline V gene lookup returns CDR1 SQVTM and CDR2 ANQGSEA. The length of the CDR3 is 12 residues. Trimming took off 7 bases at V and 0 bases at J, with 10 bases between the two ends. CDR3 sequence reads: CSAQSSSYEQYF. The CDR3 DNA reads as TGCAGCGCACAGAGTTCCTCCTACGAGCAGTACTTC.

The chain uses TRBV9 and TRBJ1-2; 11 positions agree with TRBD1. The germline CDR1 and CDR2 sequences are SGDLS and YYNGEE. CDR3 size: 17 residues. V gave up 4 bases and J gave up 4 bases; unmatched junction bases: 12. The CDR3 loop is CASSFGQGAQMGYGYTF. CDR3 DNA: TGTGCCAGCAGCTTCGGACAGGGGGCACAAATGGGCTATGGCTACACCTTC.

V is TRBV4-1 and J is TRBJ2-2; no firm D call. Trimming pared 1 base from V and 0 bases from J, leaving 9 bases between. Germline V gives CDR1 MGHRA, CDR2 YSYEKL. The CDR3 is 16 residues long. CDR3: CASSQGAISNTGELFF. The CDR3, as DNA: TGCGCCAGCAGCCAAGGTGCGATCTCGAACACCGGGGAGCTGTTTTTT.

CDR3 nucleotides: TGCGCCAGCAGCTTCGAGGGCCGGACTGAAGCTTTCTTT. Translation gives CASSFEGRTEAFF. V and J are TRBV5-1 and TRBJ1-1; no clear D gene. Trimming pared 2 bases from V and 5 bases from J, leaving 10 bases between. Germline V gene data show CDR1 as SGHRS and CDR2 as YFSETQ. The CDR3 is 13 residues long.

The chain couples TRBV28 to TRBJ2-1, with 10 bases lining up with TRBD2. CDR1 is MDHEN and CDR2 is SYDVKM in the germline V gene. V lost 2 bases and J lost 7; bases outside the gene matches: 5. The CDR3 totals 15 residues. As DNA, the CDR3 is TGTGCCAGCAGTTTAAGCGGGAGGGCCGATAATGAGCAGTTCTTC. It translates to CASSLSGRADNEQFF. The full variable domain, completed using reference TRBV28 and TRBJ2-1, is DVKVTQSSRYLVKRTGEKVFLECVQDMDHENMFWYRQDPGLGLRLIYFSYDVKMKEKGDIPEGYSVSREKKERFSLILESASTNQTSMYLCASSLSGRADNEQFFGPGTRLTVL.

The V call is TRBV7-2, the J call TRBJ1-5; TRBD1 matches 9 bases. Per the germline V gene, CDR1 is SGHTA and CDR2 is FQGNSA. The CDR3 runs to 14 residues. V shed 3 bases, J shed 5 bases, and the junction held 2 bases outside the gene matches. The CDR3 is CASSLGQGHQPQHF. CDR3 sequence (DNA): TGTGCCAGCAGCTTGGGACAGGGCCATCAGCCCCAGCATTTT. Complete variable domain (other parts from reference TRBV7-2 and TRBJ1-5): GAGVSQSPSNKVTEKGKDVELRCDPISGHTALYWYRQSLGQGLEFLIYFQGNSAPDKSGLPSDRFSAERTGGSVSTLTIQRTQQEDSAVYLCASSLGQGHQPQHFGDGTRLSIL.

The chain joins TRBV20-1 to TRBJ2-7; D uncertain. There are 11 residues in the CDR3. Trimming removed 7 bases from V and 4 bases from J, with 11 bases in between. Germline V gene sequence: CDR1 DFQATT, CDR2 SNEGSKA (reference sequence). This chain's CDR3 is CSGSKVYEQYF. The CDR3 DNA sequence: TGCAGTGGGAGTAAGGTGTACGAGCAGTACTTC.

The J gene is TRBJ2-3, the V gene TRBV30; 12 bases match TRBD2. CDR1 and CDR2 (germline): GTSNPN, SVGIG (reference sequence). The J segment lost 2 bases and the V segment lost 5 bases, leaving 8 bases of the junction unmatched. The length of the CDR3 is 16 residues. This chain's CDR3 is CAWGFGLAGNTDTQYF. The CDR3 nucleotides read TGTGCCTGGGGTTTCGGACTAGCGGGGAACACAGATACGCAGTATTTT. Full variable domain (rest looked up from reference TRBV30 and TRBJ2-3): SQTIHQWPATLVQPVGSPLSLECTVEGTSNPNLYWYRQAAGRGLQLLFYSVGIGQISSEVPQNLSASRPQDRQFILSSKKLLLSDSGFYLCAWGFGLAGNTDTQYFGPGTRLTVL.

V and J are TRBV4-1 and TRBJ2-7; TRBD2 agrees at 13 bases. CDR3 length equals 17 residues. The J segment lost 2 bases and the V segment lost 0 bases, leaving 4 bases of the junction unmatched. Germline V gene lookup returns CDR1 MGHRA and CDR2 YSYEKL. CDR3 residues: CASSQDRGLAGTYEQYF. In nucleotides, the CDR3 is TGCGCCAGCAGCCAAGATCGGGGACTAGCGGGAACCTACGAGCAGTACTTC.

V gene TRBV11-2 combines with J gene TRBJ2-3, with TRBD2 matching 9 bases. This CDR3 region has 14 residues. CDR1 is SGHAT and CDR2 is FQNNGV in the germline V gene. Trimming took 4 bases from V and 8 from J; bases not matched to a gene: 7. DNA of the CDR3: TGTGCCAGCAGCTCCTTAGCGGGAGTGCGTACGCAGTATTTT. It codes for CASSSLAGVRTQYF.

V is TRBV7-2 and J is TRBJ2-7; the D gene is possibly TRBD1 (5 bases). The CDR3 sequence is 15 residues long. CDR1 and CDR2 (germline): SGHTA, FQGNSA. Trimming shortened V by 1 base and J by 2 bases, and 12 bases separated the two germline ends. The CDR3 DNA reads TGTGCCAGCAGCTTAGAGGGGCTAACCGCCTACGAGCAGTACTTC. Translated: CASSLEGLTAYEQYF.

V usage is TRBV6-4 and J usage is TRBJ2-3; 11 nucleotides match TRBD2. V gave up 0 bases and J gave up 6 bases; unmatched junction bases: 2. Germline CDR1 is MRHNA and CDR2 is SNTAGT. The CDR3 is made up of 15 amino acids. The CDR3 spells CASSDSTSGSDTQYF. The CDR3 DNA reads TGTGCCAGCAGTGACTCTACTAGCGGGAGTGATACGCAGTATTTT.

CDR3 residues: CASSLGQGPYEQYF. The CDR3 DNA reads TGTGCCAGCAGTCTCGGACAAGGCCCCTACGAGCAGTACTTC. The chain employs TRBV6-6 and TRBJ2-7; possible D gene TRBD1, 5 bases. The CDR3 totals 14 residues. Germline V gene sequence: CDR1 MNHNY, CDR2 SVGAGI (reference sequence). The V and J ends lost 5 bases and 2 bases respectively, with 13 bases between them.

This chain links TRBV18 with TRBJ2-7; 8 nucleotides line up with TRBD1. The CDR3 has 16 residues. Germline lookup yields CDR1 KGHSH and CDR2 LQKENI. V lost 3 bases to trimming and J lost 0 bases; unmatched junction nucleotides: 7. The CDR3 loop is CASSPRTGRLSYEQYF. CDR3 DNA: TGTGCCAGCTCACCCAGGACAGGGAGGCTCTCCTACGAGCAGTACTTC.